The 5 T cell receptor beta chains given below trace back to one sample, sequenced in a study of OX40 agonist ivuxolimab in advanced cancers. This table comes from immunoSEQ multiplex PCR, and its TCRdb copy is limited to in-frame clones, with some not included. The table includes approximately 60,000 clones, 84% detected once. The sample consisted of CD4+ or CD8+ T cells sorted from blood, taken in a trial of the OX40 agonist ivuxolimab. The receptors come from an adult with an advanced solid tumor such as melanoma, head and neck, liver or kidney cancer.

The gene calls are TRBV6-1 and TRBJ2-5; possibly TRBD2 for D (7 bases). Per germline, CDR1 MNHNS and CDR2 SASEGT. V lost 2 bases and J lost 5, with 18 bases in between. The CDR3 is made up of 16 amino acids. CDR3 nucleotides: TGTGCCAGCAGTGAAACAGCTACGGGGGGCTGGGAGACCCAGTACTTC. Residues: CASSETATGGWETQYF.

The V call is TRBV2, the J call TRBJ1-2, with D unclear. CDR3 length equals 15 residues. The germline V gene has CDR1 SNHLY and CDR2 FYNNEI. The germline V and J ends were trimmed by 1 base and 4 bases, with 13 bases remaining between them. The CDR3 loop is CASSEEGRNSYGYTF. The CDR3 nucleotides read TGTGCCAGCAGTGAAGAGGGCAGAAATTCCTATGGCTACACCTTC.

The chain combines TRBV6-6 with TRBJ1-2, with D perhaps TRBD1 (5 bases). CDR1 MNHNY and CDR2 SVGAGI come from the germline V gene (reference sequence). This CDR3 is built from 14 residues. Trimming took 6 bases from V and 4 from J, leaving 15 bases between them. This CDR3 is CASRTRGVFYGYTF. CDR3 in DNA: TGTGCCAGCAGGACCCGAGGGGTATTCTATGGCTACACCTTC.

This clone was seen a few times. This chain links TRBV7-2 with TRBJ2-2; D perhaps matches TRBD1 (6 bases). The CDR3 has 16 residues. V lost 1 base, J lost 4 bases, and 13 bases lay in between. Germline lookup yields CDR1 SGHTA and CDR2 FQGNSA. Written as DNA, the CDR3 is TGTGCCAGCAGCTTAGAGGTGGGGGCTTTCACCGGGGAGCTGTTTTTT. It codes for CASSLEVGAFTGELFF. The full variable domain, with the rest looked up from reference TRBV7-2 and TRBJ2-2, is GAGVSQSPSNKVTEKGKDVELRCDPISGHTALYWYRQSLGQGLEFLIYFQGNSAPDKSGLPSDRFSAERTGGSVSTLTIQRTQQEDSAVYLCASSLEVGAFTGELFFGEGSRLTVL.

The J gene is TRBJ2-1, the V gene TRBV5-4; D is perhaps TRBD2 (5 bases). V dropped 3 bases and J dropped 8 bases, with 9 bases sitting between them. Per germline, CDR1 SGHNT and CDR2 YYREEE (reference sequence). The CDR3 covers 12 residues. The CDR3 DNA reads TGTGCCAGCAGCTCATCGGGGTATGAGCAGTTCTTC. Translated, it gives CASSSSGYEQFF. Combining the CDR3 with reference TRBV5-4 and TRBJ2-1 gives the whole variable domain ETGVTQSPTHLIKTRGQQVTLRCSSQSGHNTVSWYQQALGQGPQFIFQYYREEENGRGNFPPRFSGLQFPNYSSELNVNALELDDSALYLCASSSSGYEQFFGPGTRLTVL.